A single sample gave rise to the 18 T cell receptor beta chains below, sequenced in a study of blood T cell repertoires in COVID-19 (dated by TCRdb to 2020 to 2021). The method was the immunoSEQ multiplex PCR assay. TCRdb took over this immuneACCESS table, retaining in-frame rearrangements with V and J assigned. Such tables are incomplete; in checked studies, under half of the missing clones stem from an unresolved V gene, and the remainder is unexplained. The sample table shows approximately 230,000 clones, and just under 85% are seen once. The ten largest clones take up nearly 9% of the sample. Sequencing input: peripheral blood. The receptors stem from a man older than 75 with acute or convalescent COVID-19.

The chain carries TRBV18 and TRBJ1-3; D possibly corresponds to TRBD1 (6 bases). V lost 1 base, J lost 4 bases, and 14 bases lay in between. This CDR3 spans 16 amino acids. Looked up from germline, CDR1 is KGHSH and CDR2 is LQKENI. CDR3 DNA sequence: TGTGCCAGCTCACCACTACAGGGATCTGCAGGAAACACCATATATTTT. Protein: CASSPLQGSAGNTIYF.

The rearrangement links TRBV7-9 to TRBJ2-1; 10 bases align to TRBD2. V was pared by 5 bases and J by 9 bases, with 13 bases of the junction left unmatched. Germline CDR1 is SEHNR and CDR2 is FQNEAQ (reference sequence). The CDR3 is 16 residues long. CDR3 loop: CASSTGVSGRDGEQFF. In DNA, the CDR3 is TGTGCCAGCAGCACCGGGGTGAGCGGGAGGGATGGTGAGCAGTTCTTC.

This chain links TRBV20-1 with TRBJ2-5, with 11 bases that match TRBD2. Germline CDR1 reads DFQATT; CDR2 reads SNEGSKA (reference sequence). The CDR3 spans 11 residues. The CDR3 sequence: CRGTSGETQYF. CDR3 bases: TGCAGAGGGACTAGCGGAGAGACCCAGTACTTC.

The CDR3 DNA reads TGTGCCAGCAGCGTTACTAGCGCCGGGTTAAATGAGCAGTTCTTC. Amino acid sequence: CASSVTSAGLNEQFF. The chain employs TRBV9 and TRBJ2-1, with 7 bases matching TRBD2. V was clipped by 2 bases and J by 7 bases; unmatched bases: 9. Germline V lookup: CDR1 SGDLS, CDR2 YYNGEE. The CDR3 spans 15 residues.

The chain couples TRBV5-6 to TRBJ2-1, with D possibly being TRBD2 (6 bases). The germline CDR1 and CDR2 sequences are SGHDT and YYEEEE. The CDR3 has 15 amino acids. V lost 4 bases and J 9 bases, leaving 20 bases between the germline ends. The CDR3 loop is CASSVGDRPRGEQFF. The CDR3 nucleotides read TGTGCCAGCAGCGTGGGGGACCGCCCGCGGGGTGAGCAGTTCTTC.

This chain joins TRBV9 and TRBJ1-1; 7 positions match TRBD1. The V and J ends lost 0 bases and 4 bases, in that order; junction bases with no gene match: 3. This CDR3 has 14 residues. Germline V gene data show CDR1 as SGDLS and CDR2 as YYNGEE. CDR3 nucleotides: TGTGCCAGCAGCGTAGTACAGGGGACCACTGAAGCTTTCTTT. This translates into CASSVVQGTTEAFF.

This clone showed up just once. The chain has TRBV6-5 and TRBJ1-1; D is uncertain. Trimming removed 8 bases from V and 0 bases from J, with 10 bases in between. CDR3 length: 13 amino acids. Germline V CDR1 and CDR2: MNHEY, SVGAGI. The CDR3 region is CASLRQMNTEAFF. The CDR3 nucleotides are TGTGCCAGCCTTAGACAAATGAACACTGAAGCTTTCTTT.

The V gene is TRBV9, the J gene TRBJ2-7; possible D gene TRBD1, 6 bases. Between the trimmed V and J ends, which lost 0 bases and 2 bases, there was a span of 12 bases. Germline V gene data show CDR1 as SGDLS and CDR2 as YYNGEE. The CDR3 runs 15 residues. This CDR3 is CASSVGAGQPYEQYF. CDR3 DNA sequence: TGTGCCAGCAGCGTAGGGGCAGGACAGCCCTACGAGCAGTACTTC. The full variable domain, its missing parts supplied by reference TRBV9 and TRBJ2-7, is DSGVTQTPKHLITATGQRVTLRCSPRSGDLSVYWYQQSLDQGLQFLIQYYNGEERAKGNILERFSAQQFPDLHSELNLSSLELGDSALYFCASSVGAGQPYEQYFGPGTRLTVT.

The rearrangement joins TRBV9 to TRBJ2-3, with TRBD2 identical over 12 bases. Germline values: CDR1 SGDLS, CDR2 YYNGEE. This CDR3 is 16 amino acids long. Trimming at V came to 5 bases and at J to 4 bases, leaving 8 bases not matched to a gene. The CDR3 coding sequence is TGTGCCAGCAGAACAGAGGCTAGCGGGGGGGCAGATACGCAGTATTTT. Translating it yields CASRTEASGGADTQYF.

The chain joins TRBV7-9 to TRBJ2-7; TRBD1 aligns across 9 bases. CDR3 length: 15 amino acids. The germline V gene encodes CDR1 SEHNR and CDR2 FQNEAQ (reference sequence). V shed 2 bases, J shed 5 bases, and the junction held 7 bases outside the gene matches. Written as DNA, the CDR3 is TGTGCCAGCAGCTTACAGGGACAGGGTACCCACGAGCAGTACTTC. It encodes CASSLQGQGTHEQYF.

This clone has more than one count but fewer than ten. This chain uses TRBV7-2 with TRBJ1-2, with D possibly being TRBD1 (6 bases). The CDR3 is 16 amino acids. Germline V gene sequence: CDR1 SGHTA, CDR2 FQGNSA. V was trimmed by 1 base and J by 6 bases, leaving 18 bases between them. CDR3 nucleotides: TGTGCCAGCAGCTTAGGGTGGCGGGGGCGAATACATGGCTACACCTTC. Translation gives CASSLGWRGRIHGYTF.

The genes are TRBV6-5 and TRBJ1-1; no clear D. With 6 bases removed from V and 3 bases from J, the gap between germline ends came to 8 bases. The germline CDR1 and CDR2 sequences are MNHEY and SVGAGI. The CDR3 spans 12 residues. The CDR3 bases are TGTGCCAGCAGCTTGCGAGACACTGAAGCTTTCTTT. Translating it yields CASSLRDTEAFF.

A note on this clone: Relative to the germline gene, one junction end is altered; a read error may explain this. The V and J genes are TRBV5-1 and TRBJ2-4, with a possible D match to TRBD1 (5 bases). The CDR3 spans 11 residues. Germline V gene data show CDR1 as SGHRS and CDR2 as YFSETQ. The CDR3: CASSLKGALHF. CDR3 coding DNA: TGCGCCAGCAGCTTGAAAGGGGCTCTTCACTTC.

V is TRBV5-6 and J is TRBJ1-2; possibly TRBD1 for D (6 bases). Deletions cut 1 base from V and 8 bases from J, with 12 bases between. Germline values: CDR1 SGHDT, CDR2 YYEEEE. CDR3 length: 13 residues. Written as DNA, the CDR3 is TGTGCCAGCAGCTTGCTGGGGGCAGGGGGCTACACCTTC. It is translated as CASSLLGAGGYTF.

CDR3 sequence: CASSLPGLATYEQYF. The DNA for the CDR3 is TGTGCCAGCAGCTTACCGGGACTAGCGACCTACGAGCAGTACTTC. The chain couples TRBV5-5 to TRBJ2-7; 10 bases are shared with TRBD2. Germline values: CDR1 SGHKS, CDR2 YYEKEE (reference sequence). This CDR3 has 15 amino acids. The junction had 4 bases not matched to a gene; V was cut back by 2 bases and J by 2 bases.

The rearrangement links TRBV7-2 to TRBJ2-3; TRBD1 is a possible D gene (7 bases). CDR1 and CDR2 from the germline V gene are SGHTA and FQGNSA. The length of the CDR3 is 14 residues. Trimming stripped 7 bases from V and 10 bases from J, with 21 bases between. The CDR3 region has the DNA TGTGCCAGCACCCTAGGGGGCGGGATGAAACCGCAGTATTTT. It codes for CASTLGGGMKPQYF.

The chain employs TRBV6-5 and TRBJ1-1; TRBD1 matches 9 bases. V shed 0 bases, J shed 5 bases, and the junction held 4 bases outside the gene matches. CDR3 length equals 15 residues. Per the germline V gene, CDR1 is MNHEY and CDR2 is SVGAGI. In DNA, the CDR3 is TGTGCCAGCAGTTACTCCAACAGGGGGCGGACTGAAGCTTTCTTT. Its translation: CASSYSNRGRTEAFF.

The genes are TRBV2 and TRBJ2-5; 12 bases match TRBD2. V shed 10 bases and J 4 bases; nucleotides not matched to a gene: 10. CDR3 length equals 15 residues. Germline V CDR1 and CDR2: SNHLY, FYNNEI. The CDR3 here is CAIRSSGGAAETQYF. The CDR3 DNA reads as TGTGCCATCCGTTCTAGCGGGGGGGCCGCAGAGACCCAGTACTTC. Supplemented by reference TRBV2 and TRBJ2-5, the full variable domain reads EPEVTQTPSHQVTQMGQEVILRCVPISNHLYFYWYRQILGQKVEFLVSFYNNEISEKSEIFDDQFSVERPDGSNFTLKIRSTKLEDSAMYFCAIRSSGGAAETQYFGPGTRLLVL.